This T cell receptor beta chain emerged from a study of blood T cell repertoires in COVID-19. Study information: T cells, B-cell-depleted T cells, or PBMCs supplied cDNA or gDNA.

The V gene end was trimmed by 3 bases and the J gene end by 9 bases; junction bases not matched to a gene: 4. The CDR3 sequence is 14 residues long. From germline, CDR1 is SEHNR and CDR2 FQNEAQ (reference sequence). In the original processing: Reference gene primer amplification yielded estimated nucleated cell counts. Some clones are missing from TCRdb's copy, which holds only in-frame ones; the method was immunoSEQ multiplex PCR. Clone size and the V and J calls come from that table; the DNA yielded D and trimming. In the table there are about 180,000 clones, 80% to 90% of which are singletons. This clonotype was obtained from a man between 45 and 60 years old with active or convalescent COVID-19. Source material: peripheral blood. V usage is TRBV7-9 and J usage is TRBJ2-2; 10 nucleotides agree with TRBD1. The CDR3 protein is CASSFRQGARELFF. In DNA form, the CDR3 reads TGTGCCAGCAGCTTTAGACAGGGGGCCCGGGAGCTGTTTTTT.